This is a list of T cell receptor beta chains from one sample in a study of Ad26.COV2.S vaccination and SARS-CoV-2 variants. Clones were read by immunoSEQ multiplex PCR, and TCRdb kept only the in-frame ones, dropping some. The sample carries about 680,000 clones, roughly 90% recorded once. The source material was peripheral blood, sampled in a trial of Ad26.COV2.S vaccine versus placebo. The receptors derive from a person between 18 and 59 years old who received the Ad26.COV2.S COVID-19 vaccine or a placebo. CDR3s include the opening cysteine and the closing phenylalanine or tryptophan. A D gene is named only where the DNA matches it firmly. Clone size is shown for a subset of rows, as once, few, many or a class of expanded clone.

clone_size j_call d_call v_call cdr3_aa cdr3_nt
few TRBJ1-3 - TRBV7-8 CASSLDGGSGGNTIYF TGTGCCAGCAGCTTAGACGGGGGAAGTGGAGGAAACACCATATATTTT
- TRBJ2-2 - TRBV27 CASSPTYSGSGELFF TGTGCCAGCAGTCCGACTTATAGCGGTAGCGGGGAGCTGTTTTTT
- TRBJ2-3 - TRBV18 CASSNYGSSTDTQYF TGTGCCAGCTCAAACTATGGTTCTAGCACAGATACGCAGTATTTT
- TRBJ1-2 - TRBV30 CAWSVLGANYGYTF TGTGCCTGGAGTGTACTTGGGGCTAACTATGGCTACACCTTC
- TRBJ1-6 - TRBV2 CASRVVSSPLHF TGTGCCAGCAGGGTTGTATCTTCACCCCTCCACTTT
- TRBJ2-1 - TRBV30 CAWSVRGKNNEQFF TGTGCCTGGAGTGTACGAGGGAAGAACAATGAGCAGTTCTTC
- TRBJ1-4 - TRBV7-9 CASSLVGTNEKLFF TGTGCCAGCAGCTTAGTAGGGACTAATGAAAAACTGTTTTTT
- TRBJ1-1 - TRBV12-3/TRBV12-4 CASSRGRNTEAFF TGTGCCAGCAGTCGTGGGAGGAACACTGAAGCTTTCTTT
once TRBJ1-1 - TRBV24-1 CATSDFLNTEAFF TGTGCCACCAGTGATTTTTTGAACACTGAAGCTTTCTTT
- TRBJ2-1 TRBD2 TRBV24-1 CAPGLAIPDEQFF TGTGCCCCCGGACTAGCGATTCCGGATGAGCAGTTCTTC
- TRBJ2-1 - TRBV5-1 CASRGPSSYNEQFF TGCGCCAGCAGGGGACCGAGCTCCTACAATGAGCAGTTCTTC
- TRBJ1-5 - TRBV2 CASNAGGPGEPQHF TGTGCCAGCAACGCCGGGGGCCCCGGGGAGCCCCAGCATTTT
- TRBJ2-3 - TRBV3-1/TRBV3-2 CASSQAGGDTQYF TGTGCCAGCAGCCAAGCGGGTGGAGATACGCAGTATTTT
- TRBJ2-7 - TRBV7-3 CASSTWGHIEQYF TGTGCCAGCAGCACTTGGGGACATATCGAGCAGTACTTC
- TRBJ2-5 - TRBV7-9 CASSSPGGRGRRETQYF TGTGCCAGCAGCTCCCCGGGGGGCAGGGGGCGCAGAGAGACCCAGTACTTC
- TRBJ1-4 - TRBV11-2 CASSPGTAGGEKLFF TGTGCCAGCAGCCCCGGGACCGCTGGAGGTGAAAAACTGTTTTTT
- TRBJ1-3 TRBD1 TRBV30 CAWSVTGYGNTIYF TGTGCCTGGAGTGTGACAGGGTACGGAAACACCATATATTTT
- TRBJ2-3 TRBD2 TRBV18 CASSPFLPSGGTSTDTQYF TGTGCCAGCTCACCATTTTTACCTAGCGGGGGAACTAGCACAGATACGCAGTATTTT
- TRBJ1-4 - TRBV4-2 CASSQGAAATNEKLFF TGTGCCAGCAGCCAAGGGGCCGCTGCAACTAATGAAAAACTGTTTTTT
- TRBJ2-2 - TRBV20-1 CRVCAGELFF TGCAGGGTGTGTGCCGGGGAGCTGTTTTTT
- TRBJ2-2 - TRBV10-3 CAISAGLANTGELFF TGTGCCATCAGTGCGGGACTGGCGAACACCGGGGAGCTGTTTTTT
- TRBJ1-1 - TRBV5-6 CASSLLKEAFF TGTGCCAGCAGCTTACTAAAAGAAGCTTTCTTT
- TRBJ1-3 - TRBV18 CASSPLDDSGNTIYF TGTGCCAGCTCACCGTTGGACGACTCTGGAAACACCATATATTTT
- TRBJ2-1 - TRBV21-1 CASSRISGETYNEQFF TGTGCCAGCAGCAGAATTAGCGGGGAGACCTACAATGAGCAGTTCTTC
- TRBJ2-6 - TRBV7-3 CASSLNSPGFLSGANVLTF TGTGCCAGCAGCTTAAACTCCCCGGGCTTTCTCTCTGGGGCCAACGTCCTGACTTTC
- TRBJ1-2 TRBD1 TRBV3-1/TRBV3-2 CASSHDRGYGYTF TGTGCCAGCAGCCATGACAGGGGATATGGCTACACCTTC
- TRBJ1-2 TRBD1 TRBV5-1 CASSLRTGDYGYTF TGCGCCAGCAGCTTGCGGACAGGCGACTATGGCTACACCTTC
- TRBJ1-6 TRBD1 TRBV7-2 CASSLEGQGVTNSPLHF TGTGCCAGCAGCTTAGAGGGGCAGGGGGTTACTAATTCACCCCTCCACTTT
- TRBJ1-6 TRBD1 TRBV19 CVSTQGANNSPLHF TGTGTCTCTACACAGGGGGCGAATAATTCACCCCTCCACTTT
once TRBJ1-1 - TRBV3-1/TRBV3-2 CASSQGDTEAFF TGTGCCAGCAGCCAAGGGGACACTGAAGCTTTCTTT
few TRBJ2-7 TRBD1 TRBV5-1 CASSLWTGGSGYEQYF TGCGCCAGCAGCTTATGGACAGGGGGATCGGGGTACGAGCAGTACTTC
- TRBJ1-4 - TRBV7-2 CASSLRQANEKLFF TGTGCCAGCAGCTTAAGACAGGCTAATGAAAAACTGTTTTTT
- TRBJ2-1 - TRBV3-1/TRBV3-2 CASSQEAGYNEQFF TGTGCCAGCAGCCAAGAGGCCGGTTACAATGAGCAGTTCTTC
- TRBJ1-2 - TRBV19 CASSTGGNYGYTF TGTGCCAGTAGTACAGGAGGGAACTATGGCTACACCTTC
once TRBJ1-2 - TRBV5-4 CASSGDRVGGYGYTF TGTGCCAGCAGCGGCGATAGGGTGGGAGGCTATGGCTACACCTTC
once TRBJ2-3 - TRBV4-3 CASSQVGTPSTDTQYF TGCGCCAGCAGCCAAGTCGGGACTCCTAGCACAGATACGCAGTATTTT